This T cell receptor (beta chain) was identified during a study of beta chain features in type 1 diabetes. The sequenced template was cDNA made from the entire isolated RNA. Sequencing used immunoSEQ multiplex PCR; TCRdb keeps in-frame clones, though not all of them. The table lists approximately 140,000 clones, roughly 7.2% of them singletons, with roughly 1.5% in the top ten. CDR1 is LGHNA and CDR2 is YSLEER in the germline V gene. Trimming cost V 2 bases and J 6 bases, with 13 bases left between them. The CDR3 loop spans 14 amino acids. Source material: central memory CD4+ T cells from blood. The sequence derives from a woman aged 25 to 39 in good health. The chain combines TRBV4-3 with TRBJ1-2; D is possibly TRBD1 (5 bases). The CDR3 protein is CASSQTNRLDGYTF. The CDR3 bases are TGCGCCAGCAGCCAAACTAACAGGTTAGATGGCTACACCTTC.